This TCR beta chain was identified during a study of spatial heterogeneity in lung cancer. Germline V CDR1 and CDR2: DFQATT, SNEGSKA (reference sequence). The CDR3 spans 15 residues. V dropped 3 bases and J dropped 1 base, with 12 bases sitting between them. Time point denoted: sample taken at primary tumor resection. Study findings and constraints: It was found that expanded intratumoral alpha and beta TCR counts tracked tumor mutation counts.

This clonotype was observed many times. Antigen unknown. Individual TCR cDNA molecules each bore their own unique molecular identifier. TCRdb itself ran the 5' RACE reads through MiXCR, one entry per CDR3 protein. The table lists over 10,000 distinct CDR3 sequences, 5% to 6.5% of them singletons. The rearrangement joins TRBV20-1 to TRBJ2-2; tentative D call: TRBD2 (6 bases). Sequencing was performed on lung tumor tissue, taken at surgery. The receptor comes from a male donor with early-stage non-small cell lung cancer. The CDR3 DNA is TGCAGTGCTAGCCCGAGCGGGTGGAACACCGGGGAGCTGTTTTTT. The encoded protein is CSASPSGWNTGELFF.